This TCR beta chain was sequenced in a study of cytomegalovirus exposure and HLA in healthy donors. The PCR employed 60 Vbeta primers together with 13 Jbeta primers. TCRdb keeps only in-frame clones here, not all; method: immunoSEQ multiplex PCR. The sample lists roughly 130,000 clones; approximately 75% were seen once. The study's findings and limits: The investigators catalogued 150 to 200 TCR beta chains as cytomegalovirus-associated. Later analysis identified 16,000 or so TCR beta sequences associated with HLA alleles, using a false discovery rate threshold of 0.05. A classifier reportedly called cytomegalovirus status with high sensitivity and specificity. Among CMV-associated TCR beta chains, most appeared HLA-restricted in a later analysis.

V dropped 4 bases and J dropped 3; count of bases not matched to a gene: 2. The CDR3 spans 13 residues. Germline assignment: CDR1 LGHNA and CDR2 YSLEER. Concerning this clone itself: The antigen remains unidentified. The final CDR3 position lacks the conserved phenylalanine or tryptophan, pointing to a likely read error.

Sample: PBMCs. This sequence joins TRBV4-3 and TRBJ1-2; TRBD1 matches at 7 bases. This clonotype was obtained from a woman between 40 and 55 years old in good health and CMV-seropositive. As DNA, the CDR3 is TGCGCCAGCAGCCCCGGACAGGACTATGGCTACACCGTC. Translated, it gives CASSPGQDYGYTV.